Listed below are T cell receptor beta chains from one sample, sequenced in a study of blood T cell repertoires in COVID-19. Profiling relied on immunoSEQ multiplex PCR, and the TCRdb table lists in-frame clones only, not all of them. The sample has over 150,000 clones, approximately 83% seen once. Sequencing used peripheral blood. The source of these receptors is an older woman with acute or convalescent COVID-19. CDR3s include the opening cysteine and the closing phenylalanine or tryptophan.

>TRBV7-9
CANSRGGGLTEAFF
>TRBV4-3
CASSQEALAGGRSNGYTF
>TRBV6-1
CASSDLGSSYEQYF
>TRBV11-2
CASSTGLAGASSYNEQFF
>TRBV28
CATGGTGGADYGYTF
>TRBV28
CASRTRTGASNQPQHF
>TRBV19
CASSREGVTSGGATQYF
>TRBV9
CASSPRAAGASYEQYF
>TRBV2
CASSEDTSYNSPLHF
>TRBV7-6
CASSTGLAGASSYNEQFF
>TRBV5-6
CASCRDRLPAGANVLTF
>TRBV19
CASSLRQGTARYEQYF
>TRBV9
CASSVATQGALTGANVLTF
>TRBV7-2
CASSSHSGAPGETQYF
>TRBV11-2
CASSLGGWSSYNEQFF
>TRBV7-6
CASSSPTGANSPLHF
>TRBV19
CASSRQGISSGANVLTF
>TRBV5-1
CARRPRGTSGGPFSGELFF